This paragraph covers one T cell receptor beta chain sequence. This record belongs to a study of blood T cell repertoires in COVID-19. TCRdb's copy holds only in-frame clones and misses some; the assay was immunoSEQ multiplex PCR. The sample comprises fewer than 350,000 clones, around 90% of which are singletons, and just under 4% rests with the top ten. This clonotype was sampled from an older woman with COVID-19, enrolled during active disease. Source material: peripheral blood.

CDR3 protein: CAIRLAGAAVYNEQFF. The CDR3 DNA sequence: TGTGCCATCCGACTAGCGGGGGCCGCAGTTTACAATGAGCAGTTCTTC. V is TRBV10-3 and J is TRBJ2-1; 12 bases line up with TRBD2. Germline CDR1 ENHRY, CDR2 SYGVKD. This CDR3 comprises 16 residues. The ends lost 8 bases at V and 4 bases at J; junction bases unmatched: 9.